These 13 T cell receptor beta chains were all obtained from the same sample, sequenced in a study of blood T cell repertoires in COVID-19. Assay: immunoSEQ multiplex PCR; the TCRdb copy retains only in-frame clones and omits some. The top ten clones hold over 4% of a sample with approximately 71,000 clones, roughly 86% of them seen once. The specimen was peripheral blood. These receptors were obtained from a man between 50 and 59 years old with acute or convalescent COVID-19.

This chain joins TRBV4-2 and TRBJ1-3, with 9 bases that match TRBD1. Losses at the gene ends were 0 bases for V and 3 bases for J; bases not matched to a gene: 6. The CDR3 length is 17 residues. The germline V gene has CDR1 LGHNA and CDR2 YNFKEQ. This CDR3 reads CASSQDFDRGGGNTIYF. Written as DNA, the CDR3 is TGTGCCAGCAGCCAAGATTTCGACAGGGGGGGTGGAAACACCATATATTTT.

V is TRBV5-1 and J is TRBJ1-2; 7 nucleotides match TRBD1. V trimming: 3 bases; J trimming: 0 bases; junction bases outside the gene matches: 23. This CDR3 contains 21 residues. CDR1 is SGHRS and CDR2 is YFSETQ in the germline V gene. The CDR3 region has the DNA TGCGCCAGCAGCTCCGACCGACAGGGCTGGGGTCCTCCCGCTTCTAACTATGGCTACACCTTC. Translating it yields CASSSDRQGWGPPASNYGYTF.

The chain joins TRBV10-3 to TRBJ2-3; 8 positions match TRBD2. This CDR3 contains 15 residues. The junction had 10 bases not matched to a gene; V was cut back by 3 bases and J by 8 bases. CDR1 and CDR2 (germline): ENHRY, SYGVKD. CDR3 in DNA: TGTGCCATCAGTGAAAAGGGGACTAGTCCCGCTACGCAGTATTTT. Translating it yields CAISEKGTSPATQYF.

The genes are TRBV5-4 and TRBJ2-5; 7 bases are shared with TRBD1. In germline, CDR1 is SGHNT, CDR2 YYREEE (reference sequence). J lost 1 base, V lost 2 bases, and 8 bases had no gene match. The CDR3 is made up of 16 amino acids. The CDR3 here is CASSLPGQILQETQYF. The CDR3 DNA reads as TGTGCCAGCAGCTTACCGGGACAGATCCTCCAAGAGACCCAGTACTTC.

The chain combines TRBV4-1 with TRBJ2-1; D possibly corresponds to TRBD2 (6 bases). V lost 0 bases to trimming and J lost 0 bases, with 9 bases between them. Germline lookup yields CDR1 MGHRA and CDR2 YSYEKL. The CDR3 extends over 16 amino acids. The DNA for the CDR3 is TGCGCCAGCAGCCAAGATCTAGCGAACTCCTACAATGAGCAGTTCTTC. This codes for CASSQDLANSYNEQFF.

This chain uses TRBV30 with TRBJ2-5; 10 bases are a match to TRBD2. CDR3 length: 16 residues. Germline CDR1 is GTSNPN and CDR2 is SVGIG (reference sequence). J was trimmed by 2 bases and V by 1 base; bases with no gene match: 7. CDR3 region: CAWSGASGSLQETQYF. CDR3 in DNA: TGTGCCTGGAGTGGAGCTAGCGGGAGCTTGCAAGAGACCCAGTACTTC. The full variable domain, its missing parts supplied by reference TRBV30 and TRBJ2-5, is SQTIHQWPATLVQPVGSPLSLECTVEGTSNPNLYWYRQAAGRGLQLLFYSVGIGQISSEVPQNLSASRPQDRQFILSSKKLLLSDSGFYLCAWSGASGSLQETQYFGPGTRLLVL.

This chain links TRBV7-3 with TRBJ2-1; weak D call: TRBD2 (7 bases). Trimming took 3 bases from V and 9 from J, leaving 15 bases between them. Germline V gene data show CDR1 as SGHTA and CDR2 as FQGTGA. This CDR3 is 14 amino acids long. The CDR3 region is CASSLGGGPGEQFF. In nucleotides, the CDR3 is TGTGCCAGCAGCTTGGGAGGGGGGCCCGGTGAGCAGTTCTTC.

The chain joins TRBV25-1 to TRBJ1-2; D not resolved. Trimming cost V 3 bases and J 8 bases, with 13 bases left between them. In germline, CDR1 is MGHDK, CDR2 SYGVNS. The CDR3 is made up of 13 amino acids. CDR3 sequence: CASSDLVGVGYTF. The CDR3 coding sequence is TGTGCCAGCAGTGATTTGGTAGGAGTCGGCTACACCTTC.

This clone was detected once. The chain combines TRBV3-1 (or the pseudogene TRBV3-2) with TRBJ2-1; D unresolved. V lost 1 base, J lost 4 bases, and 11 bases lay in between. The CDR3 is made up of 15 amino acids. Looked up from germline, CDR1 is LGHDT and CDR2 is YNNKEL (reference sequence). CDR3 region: CASSQATLRYNEQFF. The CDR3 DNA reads TGTGCCAGCAGCCAAGCCACGCTGAGATACAATGAGCAGTTCTTC.

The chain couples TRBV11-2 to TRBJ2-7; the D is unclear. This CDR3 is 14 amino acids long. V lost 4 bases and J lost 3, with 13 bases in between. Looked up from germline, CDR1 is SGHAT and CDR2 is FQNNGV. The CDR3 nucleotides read TGTGCCAGCAGCTCAGTACAGATAAACTACGAGCAGTACTTC. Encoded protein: CASSSVQINYEQYF.

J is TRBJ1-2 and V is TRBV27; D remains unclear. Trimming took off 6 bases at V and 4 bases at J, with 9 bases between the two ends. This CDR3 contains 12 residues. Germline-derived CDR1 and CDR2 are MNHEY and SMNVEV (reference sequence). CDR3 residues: CASRREGYGYTF. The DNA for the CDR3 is TGTGCCAGCAGACGGGAGGGCTATGGCTACACCTTC.

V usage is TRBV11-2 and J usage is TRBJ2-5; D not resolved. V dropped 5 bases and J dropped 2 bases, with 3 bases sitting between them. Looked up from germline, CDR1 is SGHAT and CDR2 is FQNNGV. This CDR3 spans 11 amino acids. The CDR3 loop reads CASSPQETQYF. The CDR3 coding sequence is TGTGCCAGCAGCCCTCAAGAGACCCAGTACTTC.

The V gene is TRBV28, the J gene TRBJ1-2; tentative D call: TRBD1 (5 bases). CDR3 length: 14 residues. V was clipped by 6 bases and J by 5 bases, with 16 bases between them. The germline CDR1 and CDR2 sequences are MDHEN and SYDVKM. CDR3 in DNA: TGTGCCAGCAGGCCTCAGGGTTTAGGGTATGGCTACACCTTC. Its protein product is CASRPQGLGYGYTF.